This T cell receptor beta chain stems from a study of Graves' ophthalmopathy and Graves' hyperthyroidism. As for the study in general: Upon initial diagnosis and before any treatment, peripheral blood was collected.

Turning to this clonotype: Its antigen is not known. One end of the junction does not line up with germline, which may come from a read error.

Whole-study findings and limits: From stable hyperthyroidism, ophthalmopathy was separated by a 13-signature model with around 90% sensitivity and under 84% specificity. The model's ophthalmopathy progression predictions had roughly 69% sensitivity and 72% to 75% specificity.

Other autoimmune disease, uncontrolled infection, pregnancy and lactation led to exclusion. RNA transcripts provided the template for amplifying TCR beta CDR3 regions. Investigators did first-round RT-PCR with HTBI primers, then second-round multiplex PCR. TCRdb re-called the multiplex PCR reads through MiXCR, storing one row per CDR3 protein. The sample records about 700,000 distinct CDR3 sequences, about 44% being singletons. The clonotype comes from an adult man with Graves' ophthalmopathy. Sequencing input: peripheral blood.

CDR3 sequence reads: CAPGKGPF. CDR3 sequence (DNA): TGTGCCCCCGGTAAGGGCCCCTTT. V gene TRBV24-1 combines with J gene TRBJ1-1; no reliable D call. The CDR3 loop spans 8 amino acids. The germline V gene has CDR1 KGHDR and CDR2 SFDVKD.